Below are 26 T cell receptor beta chains sequenced from a single sample in a study of T cells in narcolepsy. TCRdb's table, derived via immunoSEQ multiplex PCR, lists solely in-frame clones and lacks some. This sample carries tens of thousands of clones, about 86% of them seen once, and the ten largest clones take 0.71%. Sequencing was performed on CD45RA- memory CD4+ T cells from PBMCs. The receptors were sampled from a human donor with narcolepsy.

CDR3 loop: CASSVRPSSILTF. The DNA of the CDR3 is TGTGCCAGCAGCGTTAGACCCTCATCGATCCTGACTTTC. This sequence joins TRBV9 and TRBJ2-6; D gene unclear. V was pared by 2 bases and J by 14 bases, with 14 bases between. Per germline, CDR1 SGDLS and CDR2 YYNGEE. This CDR3 is built from 13 residues.

On this clone: One end of the junction varies from germline; a read error may be responsible. J is TRBJ1-1 and V is TRBV7-3, with unresolved D. Germline CDR1 reads SGHTA; CDR2 reads FQGTGA. CDR3 length: 15 residues. The CDR3 protein is CASSLTATGNTEAFF. The CDR3 nucleotides read TGTGCCAGCAGCCTAACGGCCACTGGGAACACTGAAGCTTTCTTT.

The rearrangement links TRBV27 to TRBJ2-7; 11 bases match TRBD1. This CDR3 has 16 amino acids. The germline CDR1 and CDR2 sequences are MNHEY and SMNVEV (reference sequence). V lost 5 bases and J lost 3; bases outside the gene matches: 9. The CDR3 DNA is TGTGCCAGCAGTCCATTCGGGACAGGGGGTATCTACGAGCAGTACTTC. Protein sequence: CASSPFGTGGIYEQYF.

The chain couples TRBV2 to TRBJ2-7, with D uncertain. CDR1 is SNHLY and CDR2 is FYNNEI in the germline V gene. This CDR3 contains 13 residues. Trimming removed 2 bases at V and 6 bases at J, with 11 bases between. The CDR3 spells CASSEPFTIEQYF. The CDR3, as DNA: TGTGCCAGCAGTGAACCATTTACGATCGAGCAGTACTTC.

This clone was seen a single time. This chain uses TRBV27 with TRBJ2-5; D possibly corresponds to TRBD2 (5 bases). This CDR3 comprises 11 residues. The V end lost 7 bases, the J end lost 10 bases, and 13 bases lay between the germline ends. Germline values: CDR1 MNHEY, CDR2 SMNVEV (reference sequence). This CDR3 reads CASMDFRGQYF. The DNA for the CDR3 is TGTGCCAGCATGGATTTCCGGGGCCAGTACTTC.

DNA for the CDR3: TGTGCCAGCAGTTCGGTACGACAGGGAAAAAGCTACAATGAGCAGTTCTTC. Protein product: CASSSVRQGKSYNEQFF. The gene calls are TRBV28 and TRBJ2-1, with 7 positions matching TRBD1. CDR1 and CDR2 from the germline V gene are MDHEN and SYDVKM. The CDR3 runs 17 residues. The V and J ends lost 4 bases and 3 bases, in that order; junction bases with no gene match: 12.

The chain links TRBV28 to TRBJ1-5, with D unclear. The V gene's germline CDR1 is MDHEN and CDR2 SYDVKM. Between the trimmed V and J ends, which lost 2 bases and 4 bases, there was a span of 9 bases. The CDR3 has 14 amino acids. The CDR3 loop is CASSLPLKNQPQHF. The CDR3 nucleotides read TGTGCCAGCAGTTTACCCCTCAAAAATCAGCCCCAGCATTTT.

The V call is TRBV11-2, the J call TRBJ1-2; 8 bases agree with TRBD1. V was pared by 5 bases and J by 1 base, with 6 bases of the junction left unmatched. This CDR3 comprises 15 residues. Germline lookup yields CDR1 SGHAT and CDR2 FQNNGV. Here the CDR3 reads CASSPRQGLNYGYTF. In DNA form, the CDR3 reads TGTGCCAGCAGCCCGAGACAGGGGCTTAACTATGGCTACACCTTC.

The rearrangement links TRBV6-1 to TRBJ1-4; 8 bases match TRBD1. The germline CDR1 and CDR2 sequences are MNHNS and SASEGT. V lost 5 bases to trimming and J lost 8 bases; unmatched junction nucleotides: 7. CDR3 length: 14 residues. Written as DNA, the CDR3 is TGTGCCAGCAGTCGGACAGGGTTTGGGGAAAAACTGTTTTTT. This codes for CASSRTGFGEKLFF.

The V gene is TRBV5-6, the J gene TRBJ2-5; 8 bases line up with TRBD2. Per germline, CDR1 SGHDT and CDR2 YYEEEE. This CDR3 comprises 13 residues. V lost 4 bases and J lost 5; bases outside the gene matches: 4. For the CDR3, the DNA is TGTGCCAGCAGCATAGCGGGGCAGGAGACCCAGTACTTC. It is translated as CASSIAGQETQYF. The variable domain in full, completed from reference TRBV5-6 and TRBJ2-5, reads DAGVTQSPTHLIKTRGQQVTLRCSPKSGHDTVSWYQQALGQGPQFIFQYYEEEERQRGNFPDRFSGHQFPNYSSELNVNALLLGDSALYLCASSIAGQETQYFGPGTRLLVL.

The rearrangement joins TRBV7-2 to TRBJ2-5; D may match TRBD1 or TRBD2 (5 bases each). The CDR3 runs 14 residues. The germline gives CDR1 SGHTA, CDR2 FQGNSA. V lost 5 bases and J lost 2, with 12 bases in between. The CDR3 DNA sequence: TGTGCCAGCAGCCCCGGGACCCTGCAAGAGACCCAGTACTTC. Protein sequence: CASSPGTLQETQYF.

This chain joins TRBV5-1 and TRBJ2-5, with 10 nucleotides matching TRBD1. Trimming at V came to 2 bases and at J to 4 bases, leaving 8 bases not matched to a gene. The CDR3 spans 16 residues. The germline CDR1 and CDR2 sequences are SGHRS and YFSETQ. This CDR3 is CASSLGDRGRGETQYF. In DNA, the CDR3 is TGCGCCAGCAGCTTAGGCGACAGGGGGCGAGGAGAGACCCAGTACTTC.

This clone has only a few counts. V usage is TRBV2 and J usage is TRBJ2-7; D is unresolved. V dropped 6 bases and J dropped 0 bases, with 15 bases sitting between them. Germline V gene data show CDR1 as SNHLY and CDR2 as FYNNEI. The CDR3 totals 15 residues. CDR3 sequence: CASRRTFPSSYEQYF. The DNA of the CDR3 is TGTGCCAGCAGACGAACTTTTCCGAGCTCCTACGAGCAGTACTTC.

The V gene is TRBV4-2, the J gene TRBJ2-2; 10 bases align to TRBD2. Germline loops: CDR1 LGHNA, CDR2 YNFKEQ. The CDR3 extends over 15 amino acids. V dropped 7 bases and J dropped 6; count of bases not matched to a gene: 8. The CDR3 nucleotides are TGTGCCAGCACAAGCGGGGGGGCCCGGGCCGGGGAGCTGTTTTTT. Translating gives CASTSGGARAGELFF.

This chain joins TRBV28 and TRBJ2-5; D possibly corresponds to TRBD2 (8 bases). The J call is uncertain, as TRBJ2-7 better fits the DNA end. CDR3 size: 17 residues. The germline V gene encodes CDR1 MDHEN and CDR2 SYDVKM. CDR3 region: CASSLTGGGQLSYEQYF. The CDR3 nucleotides are TGTGCCAGCAGTTTAACGGGGGGGGGACAGTTATCCTACGAGCAGTACTTC.

V usage is TRBV14 and J usage is TRBJ2-7; D is unclear. V was clipped by 0 bases and J by 0 bases, with 9 bases between them. Germline lookup yields CDR1 SGHDN and CDR2 FVKESK. The CDR3 covers 15 residues. The CDR3 nucleotides read TGTGCCAGCAGCCAAGAATGGGCAGGCTCCTACGAGCAGTACTTC. It yields the protein CASSQEWAGSYEQYF.

Turning to this clone: A junction boundary mismatches the germline segment, possibly from a read error. This sequence joins TRBV11-1 and TRBJ2-5; unclear D gene. This CDR3 contains 13 residues. From germline, CDR1 is SGHAT and CDR2 FQDESV (reference sequence). The CDR3 region is CASSFSGQQTQYF. The CDR3 nucleotides are TGTGCCAGCAGCTTCTCTGGCCAACAGACCCAGTACTTC.

V and J are TRBV7-9 and TRBJ1-1; no firm D call. The V end lost 1 base, the J end lost 0 bases, and 6 bases lay between the germline ends. In germline, CDR1 is SEHNR, CDR2 FQNEAQ (reference sequence). The CDR3 contains 14 residues. CDR3 DNA: TGTGCCAGCAGCTTAGGGGAGGTGAACACTGAAGCTTTCTTT. Protein: CASSLGEVNTEAFF.

This clone was recorded a few times. J is TRBJ2-5 and V is TRBV5-6; 8 bases are a match to TRBD2. Trimming cost V 0 bases and J 1 base; bases outside gene matches: 5. Germline CDR1 is SGHDT and CDR2 is YYEEEE. The CDR3 has 16 residues. Written as DNA, the CDR3 is TGTGCCAGCAGCTTGGAAATAGCGGGGCGCCAAGAGACCCAGTACTTC. It specifies CASSLEIAGRQETQYF.

V and J are TRBV6-1 and TRBJ2-5; TRBD1 agrees at 7 bases. J lost 5 bases, V lost 9 bases, and 9 bases had no gene match. CDR1 and CDR2 (germline): MNHNS, SASEGT. This CDR3 spans 13 amino acids. In nucleotides, the CDR3 is TGTGCCAGTGATAACAGGGGAGAGGAGACCCAGTACTTC. It is translated as CASDNRGEETQYF.

The CDR3, as DNA: TGTGCCTGGAGTCTAAGCACTGCGGGAGAGCAGTTCTTC. Translated: CAWSLSTAGEQFF. This chain uses TRBV30 with TRBJ2-1, with a tentative D call TRBD2 (6 bases). Trimming pared 2 bases from V and 10 bases from J, leaving 15 bases between. The germline gives CDR1 GTSNPN, CDR2 SVGIG (reference sequence). This CDR3 region has 13 residues.

This chain connects TRBV6-1 to TRBJ2-3; 7 bases are a match to TRBD2. CDR1 is MNHNS and CDR2 is SASEGT in the germline V gene. The CDR3 runs 12 residues. The ends lost 7 bases at V and 4 bases at J; junction bases unmatched: 2. The CDR3 protein is CASTGGSDTQYF. CDR3 DNA sequence: TGTGCCAGCACGGGGGGATCAGATACGCAGTATTTT.

The chain links TRBV5-1 to TRBJ2-1; 8 positions agree with TRBD2. Germline V gene sequence: CDR1 SGHRS, CDR2 YFSETQ. J lost 0 bases, V lost 5 bases, and 4 bases had no gene match. The CDR3 runs to 15 residues. CDR3 DNA sequence: TGCGCCAGCAGGCTAGCGGGTAGCTCCTACAATGAGCAGTTCTTC. Translated: CASRLAGSSYNEQFF.

This sequence joins TRBV11-3 and TRBJ2-7, with TRBD2 matching over 8 bases. The CDR3 covers 16 residues. The ends lost 0 bases at V and 5 bases at J; junction bases unmatched: 9. CDR1 SGHNT and CDR2 YENEEA come from the germline V gene. In DNA form, the CDR3 reads TGTGCCAGCAGCTTAGATGGACGGGAGGGTGAGGACGAGCAGTACTTC. It codes for CASSLDGREGEDEQYF.

The chain is built from TRBV21-1 and TRBJ2-7; the D call of TRBD2 is as the table states it, not checked on the DNA. TRBV21-1 is designated a pseudogene. This CDR3 region has 16 residues. In DNA form, the CDR3 reads TGTGCCAGCAGCAAAGTACTAGCGGGAGACTCGGGGGAGCAGTACTTC. Protein product: CASSKVLAGDSGEQYF.

This clone was seen only once. The chain couples TRBV7-2 to TRBJ1-2; no clear D gene. Germline CDR1 SGHTA, CDR2 FQGNSA. Trimming left V 10 bases short and J 5 bases short, with 17 bases between. The length of the CDR3 is 13 residues. This CDR3 is CATNPREGYGYTF. The CDR3 DNA reads TGTGCCACCAACCCAAGGGAAGGGTATGGCTACACCTTC.